One and the same sample provided the 9 T cell receptor beta chains below, sequenced in a study of CD8+ T cells in alopecia areata (dated by TCRdb to 2017 to 2018). Libraries were built with the immunoSEQ multiplex PCR assay. RNA was extracted from all samples and reverse transcribed into cDNA, which served as template for TCR sequencing. TCRdb retrieved this table from immuneACCESS and kept in-frame rearrangements only. Not all clones are present; in checked studies, unresolved V genes account for under half, and no reason is known for the remainder. The sample includes around 190,000 clones, with 50% to 60% observed a single time. Less than 0.8% of the sample goes to the ten largest clones. The time point label, as the study defines it: roughly 27 days on oral tofacitinib. The label giving this sample's treatment or condition can be read as: oral pan-JAK inhibitor, 5-10 mg twice daily. The sequencing here drew on CD4+ T cells sorted from blood, taken at week 4, from a patient treated with tofacitinib. The source of these receptors is a human donor with alopecia areata.

V gene TRBV5-6 combines with J gene TRBJ1-5; D ambiguous. The CDR3 contains 16 residues. Germline V CDR1 and CDR2: SGHDT, YYEEEE. Trimming stripped 1 base from V and 9 bases from J, with 20 bases between. In nucleotides, the CDR3 is TGTGCCAGCAGCTTGCGGACGGGTTCTGAAGCAGGGCCCCAGCATTTT. This sequence encodes CASSLRTGSEAGPQHF.

This chain links TRBV2 with TRBJ1-5; no firm D call. V was clipped by 4 bases and J by 7 bases, with 14 bases between them. Germline CDR1 SNHLY, CDR2 FYNNEI. The CDR3 sequence is 14 residues long. The CDR3 loop reads CASSAESGRQPQHF. In nucleotides, the CDR3 is TGTGCCAGCAGTGCGGAAAGCGGGAGGCAGCCCCAGCATTTT.

The CDR3 nucleotides are TGTGCCAGCAGTGACTCGAGGGGGATAGAGACCCAGTACTTC. Translation: CASSDSRGIETQYF. The chain links TRBV6-4 to TRBJ2-5; D perhaps matches TRBD1 (6 bases). Deletions cut 0 bases from V and 4 bases from J, with 9 bases between. This CDR3 spans 14 amino acids. From germline, CDR1 is MRHNA and CDR2 SNTAGT.

The rearrangement links TRBV30 to TRBJ2-1, with 14 nucleotides matching TRBD2. Germline V gene data show CDR1 as GTSNPN and CDR2 as SVGIG (reference sequence). Losses at the gene ends were 1 base for V and 11 bases for J; bases not matched to a gene: 7. This CDR3 spans 15 amino acids. The chain's CDR3 is CAWSDGLAGGVKQFF. CDR3 nucleotides: TGTGCCTGGAGTGATGGACTAGCGGGAGGAGTTAAGCAGTTCTTC.

Note on this clone: The sample carries other DNA sequences with the same CDR3. The chain joins TRBV30 to TRBJ1-1; D is unresolved. Trimming took off 0 bases at V and 1 base at J, with 6 bases between the two ends. The CDR3 length is 13 residues. Germline loops: CDR1 GTSNPN, CDR2 SVGIG (reference sequence). The CDR3 region is CAWSVLRNTEAFF. DNA of the CDR3: TGTGCCTGGAGTGTACTCAGGAACACTGAAGCTTTCTTT.

This chain uses TRBV5-4 with TRBJ2-5; D is uncertain. With 9 bases removed from V and 1 base from J, the gap between germline ends came to 10 bases. The germline gives CDR1 SGHNT, CDR2 YYREEE (reference sequence). There are 12 residues in the CDR3. CDR3 sequence reads: CATAKGQETQYF. The CDR3 region has the DNA TGTGCCACCGCGAAAGGCCAAGAGACCCAGTACTTC. Together with reference TRBV5-4 and TRBJ2-5, the CDR3 gives the full variable domain: ETGVTQSPTHLIKTRGQQVTLRCSSQSGHNTVSWYQQALGQGPQFIFQYYREEENGRGNFPPRFSGLQFPNYSSELNVNALELDDSALYLCATAKGQETQYFGPGTRLLVL.

This clone was observed a handful of times. The chain carries TRBV23-1 and TRBJ2-3; unclear D gene. TRBV23-1 is an ORF, with its function uncertain. The CDR3 spans 14 residues. Trimming left V 0 bases short and J 4 bases short, with 8 bases between. CDR3 protein: CASSQSPGPDTQYF. The CDR3 DNA follows: TGCGCCAGCAGTCAATCTCCCGGACCAGATACGCAGTATTTT.

This clone turned up a few times. The J gene is TRBJ2-2, the V gene TRBV5-6; D gene uncertain. The length of the CDR3 is 12 residues. The V end lost 9 bases, the J end lost 1 base, and 7 bases lay between the germline ends. Germline values: CDR1 SGHDT, CDR2 YYEEEE. Written as DNA, the CDR3 is TGTGCCACCCAACAGAACACCGGGGAGCTGTTTTTT. Its translation is CATQQNTGELFF.

This clone was found a few times. The chain combines TRBV28 with TRBJ2-3, with D uncertain. The CDR3 consists of 11 residues. Germline loops: CDR1 MDHEN, CDR2 SYDVKM. V lost 3 bases, J lost 4 bases, and 2 bases lay in between. CDR3 nucleotide sequence: TGTGCCAGCAGTTTTTCAGATACGCAGTATTTT. It codes for CASSFSDTQYF.